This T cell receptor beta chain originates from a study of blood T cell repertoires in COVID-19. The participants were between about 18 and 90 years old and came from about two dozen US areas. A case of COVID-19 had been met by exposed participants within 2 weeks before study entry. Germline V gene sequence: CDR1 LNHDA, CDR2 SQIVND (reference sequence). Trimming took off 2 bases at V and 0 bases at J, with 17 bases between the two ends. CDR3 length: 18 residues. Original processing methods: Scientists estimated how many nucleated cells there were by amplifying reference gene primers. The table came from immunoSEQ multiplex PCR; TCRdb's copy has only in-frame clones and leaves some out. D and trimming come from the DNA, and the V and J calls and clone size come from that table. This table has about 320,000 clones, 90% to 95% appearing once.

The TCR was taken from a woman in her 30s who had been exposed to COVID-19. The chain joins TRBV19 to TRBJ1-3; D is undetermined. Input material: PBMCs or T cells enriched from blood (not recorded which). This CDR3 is CASSINVLRSSSGNTIYF. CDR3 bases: TGTGCCAGTAGTATAAATGTGTTGCGGAGCTCCTCTGGAAACACCATATATTTT. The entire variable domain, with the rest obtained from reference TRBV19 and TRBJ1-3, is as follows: DGGITQSPKYLFRKEGQNVTLSCEQNLNHDAMYWYRQDPGQGLRLIYYSQIVNDFQKGDIAEGYSVSREKKESFPLTVTSAQKNPTAFYLCASSINVLRSSSGNTIYFGEGSWLTVV.